The T cell receptor beta chain under discussion was sequenced for a study of T cells after yellow fever vaccination. Overall study context: Any fraction with a low cell number was prepared using SMART-Seq v4 Ultra Low Input. Study-level results: Abundant clonotypes from the bulk population could get into FACS-sorted repertoires as contaminants. The booster saw the reappearance of most primary-vaccination clones (roughly 95% CD4, 88% CD8).

Worth noting for this clonotype: The antigen remains unidentified.

A process of 5'RACE template switching, which added a universal primer site and UMIs, was used to make TCR cDNA. TCRdb used MiXCR to reprocess the 5' RACE reads, holding one entry per CDR3 protein. The table has more than 300,000 distinct CDR3 sequences, about 10% seen once. Sequencing was performed on CD4+ T cells sorted from PBMCs, taken 45 days after the yellow fever booster vaccination. The receptor was derived from a man aged 18-30 years who received the YFV17D yellow fever vaccine.

CDR3 sequence reads: CASSLVGRFENTEAFF. Written as DNA, the CDR3 is TGCGCCAGCAGCTTGGTCGGCAGGTTCGAGAACACTGAAGCTTTCTTT. The chain couples TRBV5-1 to TRBJ1-1; no definite D call. This CDR3 has 16 amino acids. Germline V gene data show CDR1 as SGHRS and CDR2 as YFSETQ. V lost 0 bases and J 1 base, leaving 13 bases between the germline ends.